The 12 T cell receptor beta chains listed next were all sequenced from one sample in a study of blood T cell repertoires in COVID-19 (dated by TCRdb to about 2020). The receptor library was made with the immunoSEQ multiplex PCR assay. TCRdb re-hosts the immuneACCESS table, in-frame sequences only. Its copies lack some clones; in the studies checked, an unresolved V gene accounts for under half of them, and the cause for the rest is not known. The sample includes 470,000 or so clones, with approximately 90% observed a single time. Together, the top ten hold over 4% of the sample. Sample: peripheral blood. The receptors derive from a woman aged 25 to 39 with acute or convalescent COVID-19.

The chain recombines TRBV29-1 with TRBJ2-7, with D unclear. Germline V gives CDR1 SQVTM, CDR2 ANQGSEA. V lost 2 bases and J 6 bases, leaving 14 bases between the germline ends. The CDR3 runs to 13 residues. CDR3 region: CSVENIGRGEQYF. The CDR3 region has the DNA TGCAGCGTTGAAAACATAGGCCGAGGCGAGCAGTACTTC.

This clone was picked up one time. This chain uses TRBV19 with TRBJ1-5; 7 bases agree with TRBD1. Unmatched junction bases numbered 7, after V lost 4 bases and J lost 4 bases. Germline loops: CDR1 LNHDA, CDR2 SQIVND (reference sequence). This CDR3 contains 15 residues. CDR3 DNA sequence: TGTGCCAGTAGTAGCGGGACAGTTCATAATCAGCCCCAGCATTTT. Its protein is CASSSGTVHNQPQHF. Full variable domain (remainder filled in from reference TRBV19 and TRBJ1-5): DGGITQSPKYLFRKEGQNVTLSCEQNLNHDAMYWYRQDPGQGLRLIYYSQIVNDFQKGDIAEGYSVSREKKESFPLTVTSAQKNPTAFYLCASSSGTVHNQPQHFGDGTRLSIL.

This chain joins TRBV6-5 and TRBJ2-1, with 8 nucleotides matching TRBD2. The germline CDR1 and CDR2 sequences are MNHEY and SVGAGI. The CDR3 is 15 residues long. Trimming at V came to 5 bases and at J to 3 bases, leaving 6 bases not matched to a gene. The CDR3 sequence: CASSLSGGLYNEQFF. In DNA form, the CDR3 reads TGTGCCAGCAGTCTAAGCGGGGGCCTCTACAATGAGCAGTTCTTC.

The chain recombines TRBV28 with TRBJ2-1; TRBD2 matches 9 bases. The V gene's germline CDR1 is MDHEN and CDR2 SYDVKM. V was clipped by 10 bases and J by 4 bases; unmatched bases: 8. The CDR3 consists of 14 residues. The CDR3 sequence: CATLSGGPYNEQFF. The CDR3, as DNA: TGTGCCACTCTGAGCGGGGGGCCTTACAATGAGCAGTTCTTC.

The CDR3 coding sequence is TGCGCCAGCAGCTCGGGACAGTCGTCCTCTAACTATGGCTACACCTTC. Protein sequence: CASSSGQSSSNYGYTF. The chain employs TRBV5-1 and TRBJ1-2, with TRBD1 matching over 7 bases. The V gene end was trimmed by 3 bases and the J gene end by 0 bases; junction bases not matched to a gene: 8. The CDR3 has 16 amino acids. In germline, CDR1 is SGHRS, CDR2 YFSETQ.

The rearrangement joins TRBV12-5 to TRBJ1-2, with TRBD1 matching over 10 bases. Germline CDR1 and CDR2: LGHNT and FRNRAP. The CDR3 totals 17 residues. After removal of 4 bases from V and 0 bases from J, the junction contained 8 bases not matched to a gene. This chain's CDR3 is CASGYGTGARANYGYTF. CDR3 DNA: TGTGCTAGTGGTTATGGGACAGGGGCCCGAGCTAACTATGGCTACACCTTC.

V and J are TRBV6-5 and TRBJ1-1; D unclear. Germline V gene lookup returns CDR1 MNHEY and CDR2 SVGAGI. This CDR3 contains 16 residues. The V gene lost 2 bases and the J gene lost 1 base, with 14 bases spanning the gap. As DNA, the CDR3 is TGTGCCAGCAGTTACGGCACGCTCGCCCGGAACACTGAAGCTTTCTTT. It codes for CASSYGTLARNTEAFF.

A single count supports this clone. The rearrangement uses TRBV5-4 and TRBJ1-6, with 12 nucleotides matching TRBD1. The V gene end was trimmed by 1 base and the J gene end by 4 bases; junction bases not matched to a gene: 3. The V gene's germline CDR1 is SGHNT and CDR2 YYREEE (reference sequence). The CDR3 is 17 amino acids. CDR3 amino acids: CASSLMGQGAYNSPLHF. CDR3 sequence (DNA): TGTGCCAGCAGCTTGATGGGACAGGGGGCATATAATTCACCCCTCCACTTT.

Here the CDR3 reads CATSRASGGAFETQYF. CDR3 coding DNA: TGTGCCACCAGCAGGGCTAGCGGGGGGGCCTTTGAGACCCAGTACTTC. The chain recombines TRBV15 with TRBJ2-5; 12 nucleotides match TRBD2. The V gene's germline CDR1 is LNHNV and CDR2 YYDKDF (reference sequence). V was pared by 3 bases and J by 5 bases, with 7 bases of the junction left unmatched. The CDR3 covers 16 residues. Looking up the rest from reference TRBV15 and TRBJ2-5 gives the full variable domain: DAMVIQNPRYQVTQFGKPVTLSCSQTLNHNVMYWYQQKSSQAPKLLFHYYDKDFNNEADTPDNFQSRRPNTSFCFLDIRSPGLGDTAMYLCATSRASGGAFETQYFGPGTRLLVL.

The chain carries TRBV6-1 and TRBJ2-2; D might be TRBD2 (7 bases). V shed 4 bases and J shed 2 bases, with 17 bases lying between them. Germline CDR1 and CDR2: MNHNS and SASEGT. The CDR3 has 17 residues. The CDR3 nucleotides read TGTGCCAGCAGTGGTAGGGGAGGGGGGGGTAACACCGGGGAGCTGTTTTTT. It encodes CASSGRGGGGNTGELFF.

The chain links TRBV7-9 to TRBJ2-1; 8 bases agree with TRBD1. The CDR3 spans 13 residues. Unmatched junction bases numbered 6, after V lost 1 base and J lost 13 bases. The germline gives CDR1 SEHNR, CDR2 FQNEAQ (reference sequence). Here the CDR3 DNA reads TGTGCCAGCAGCTTAGGCACAGGGGGTAACCAGTTCTTC. Encoded protein: CASSLGTGGNQFF.

This chain joins TRBV7-9 and TRBJ2-7; 9 nucleotides align to TRBD1. The CDR3 totals 16 residues. The trim removed 2 bases at V and 0 bases at J, leaving 5 bases unmatched. The V gene's germline CDR1 is SEHNR and CDR2 FQNEAQ (reference sequence). The CDR3 spells CASSLNWGQGSYEQYF. CDR3 nucleotide sequence: TGTGCCAGCAGCTTAAATTGGGGACAGGGCTCCTACGAGCAGTACTTC. The variable domain in full, with the rest retrieved from reference TRBV7-9 and TRBJ2-7, is DTGVSQNPRHKITKRGQNVTFRCDPISEHNRLYWYRQTLGQGPEFLTYFQNEAQLEKSRLLSDRFSAERPKGSFSTLEIQRTEQGDSAMYLCASSLNWGQGSYEQYFGPGTRLTVT.